This T cell receptor (beta chain) appears in the sequencing data of a study of blood T cell repertoires in COVID-19. In the study overall: The samples span acute and convalescent COVID-19 from the United States, Italy and Spain. PBMCs, B-cell-depleted T cells, or T cells provided the cDNA or gDNA that made up the material.

V lost 0 bases, J lost 7 bases, and 9 bases lay in between. This CDR3 has 14 residues. Germline CDR1 reads SGHAT; CDR2 reads FQNNGV. In the original analysis: Using reference gene primer amplification, nucleated cell counts were estimated. The assay was immunoSEQ multiplex PCR, and TCRdb's table has in-frame clones only and misses some. V, J and clone size are those of that table, while D and trimming were read from the DNA. The sample lists about 300,000 clones, about 90% occurring once. This clone showed up just once. The sequenced material came from peripheral blood. The gene calls are TRBV11-2 and TRBJ1-4, with D perhaps matching TRBD1 (5 bases). This clonotype was obtained from a young man with active or convalescent COVID-19. CDR3: CASSLDRGSEKLFF. In DNA, the CDR3 is TGTGCCAGCAGCTTAGATCGGGGGTCTGAAAAACTGTTTTTT.